One and the same sample provided the 21 T cell receptor beta chains below, sequenced in a study of cytomegalovirus exposure and HLA in healthy donors. Both 60 Vbeta primers and 13 Jbeta primers went into the PCR. The protocol was immunoSEQ multiplex PCR, while the TCRdb copy is restricted to in-frame clones and leaves out a portion. This table has 100,000 to 150,000 clones, more than 60% appearing once. Material: PBMCs. The receptors derive from a woman under 30 in good health and CMV-seronegative.

The rearrangement joins TRBV14 to TRBJ1-3; D remains unclear. The CDR3 sequence is 13 residues long. Trimming removed 4 bases from V and 0 bases from J, with 4 bases in between. CDR1 is SGHDN, CDR2 FVKESK, per germline. The CDR3, as DNA: TGTGCCAGCAGCCGTTACTCTGGAAACACCATATATTTT. Translation gives CASSRYSGNTIYF.

The chain carries TRBV21-1 and TRBJ1-1. TRBV21-1 is noted as a pseudogene. The CDR3 extends over 13 amino acids. CDR3 residues: CASSKGGTGPEVF. CDR3 DNA: TGTGCCAGCAGCAAGGGAGGCACCGGGCCAGAGGTATTT.

The V and J genes are TRBV7-6 and TRBJ2-3; tentative D call: TRBD1 (6 bases). In germline, CDR1 is SGHVS, CDR2 FNYEAQ. CDR3 size: 13 residues. The ends were cut back, 4 bases at V and 4 bases at J, with 9 bases in the middle. DNA for the CDR3: TGTGCCAGCAGCTCCTCAGGGGCAGATACGCAGTATTTT. Protein sequence: CASSSSGADTQYF.

The chain combines TRBV5-1 with TRBJ2-2, with TRBD2 matching over 9 bases. This CDR3 has 18 residues. V gave up 4 bases and J gave up 8 bases; unmatched junction bases: 18. Germline values: CDR1 SGHRS, CDR2 YFSETQ. CDR3 sequence (DNA): TGCGCCAGCAGCCCGGAAGATAGCGGGGGTCCCGACGGGGGGGAGCTGTTTTTT. Amino acid sequence: CASSPEDSGGPDGGELFF.

V usage is TRBV6-1 and J usage is TRBJ1-1, with 7 bases lining up with TRBD1. Germline V CDR1 and CDR2: MNHNS, SASEGT. The J segment lost 4 bases and the V segment lost 4 bases, leaving 6 bases of the junction unmatched. The CDR3 length is 14 residues. The CDR3 spells CASSGPGTATEAFF. Written as DNA, the CDR3 is TGTGCCAGCAGTGGACCCGGGACAGCCACTGAAGCTTTCTTT.

The rearrangement joins TRBV5-1 to TRBJ1-1; 7 bases line up with TRBD1. Trimming took 5 bases from V and 1 from J; bases not matched to a gene: 2. Germline V gene data show CDR1 as SGHRS and CDR2 as YFSETQ. This CDR3 spans 13 amino acids. The CDR3 sequence: CASRRDRNTEAFF. The CDR3 nucleotides are TGCGCCAGCAGGCGGGACAGGAACACTGAAGCTTTCTTT.

This clone is a singleton in its sample. The chain couples TRBV30 to TRBJ2-1; D is unclear. The CDR3 has 13 residues. Germline V lookup: CDR1 GTSNPN, CDR2 SVGIG (reference sequence). Deletions cut 3 bases from V and 7 bases from J, with 13 bases between. The CDR3 protein is CAWSVNLANEQFF. As DNA, the CDR3 is TGTGCCTGGAGCGTAAATTTAGCAAATGAGCAGTTCTTC. The full variable domain, completed using reference TRBV30 and TRBJ2-1, is SQTIHQWPATLVQPVGSPLSLECTVEGTSNPNLYWYRQAAGRGLQLLFYSVGIGQISSEVPQNLSASRPQDRQFILSSKKLLLSDSGFYLCAWSVNLANEQFFGPGTRLTVL.

The rearrangement uses TRBV2 and TRBJ2-6, with a possible D match to TRBD2 (5 bases). V was shortened by 6 bases and J by 4 bases, with 16 bases between the two germline ends. The germline gives CDR1 SNHLY, CDR2 FYNNEI. The CDR3 loop spans 16 amino acids. CDR3 sequence reads: CASRGPVPGGANVLTF. The CDR3 DNA reads as TGTGCCAGCAGGGGCCCAGTCCCGGGGGGGGCCAACGTCCTGACTTTC. The entire variable domain, with the rest obtained from reference TRBV2 and TRBJ2-6, is as follows: EPEVTQTPSHQVTQMGQEVILRCVPISNHLYFYWYRQILGQKVEFLVSFYNNEISEKSEIFDDQFSVERPDGSNFTLKIRSTKLEDSAMYFCASRGPVPGGANVLTFGAGSRLTVL.

The V call is TRBV30, the J call TRBJ1-2, with 8 bases fitting TRBD1. Germline V gene lookup returns CDR1 GTSNPN and CDR2 SVGIG (reference sequence). With V trimmed by 2 bases and J by 8 bases, 4 bases remained unmatched. The CDR3 has 12 residues. CDR3 amino acids: CAWSSGGGGYTF. In DNA form, the CDR3 reads TGTGCCTGGAGTTCAGGGGGCGGGGGCTACACCTTC.

J is TRBJ1-2 and V is TRBV6-5; the match to TRBD1 covers 8 bases. CDR1 and CDR2 (germline): MNHEY, SVGAGI. The CDR3 is 12 residues long. V lost 6 bases, J lost 11 bases, and 8 bases stayed unmatched. CDR3 bases: TGTGCCAGCAGCTCGGACAGGGTGCGTTACACCTTC. Encoded protein: CASSSDRVRYTF.

The rearrangement links TRBV19 to TRBJ2-1; possibly TRBD1 for D (5 bases). In germline, CDR1 is LNHDA, CDR2 SQIVND (reference sequence). Trimming stripped 1 base from V and 8 bases from J, with 12 bases between. This CDR3 is 14 amino acids long. CDR3 region: CASSIGQPADEQFF. CDR3 DNA sequence: TGTGCCAGTAGTATAGGACAGCCGGCTGATGAGCAGTTCTTC.

This clone was recorded only once. The V and J genes are TRBV7-6 and TRBJ2-7; a weak D match, TRBD2 (7 bases). The CDR3 extends over 17 amino acids. V shed 7 bases and J shed 6 bases, with 28 bases lying between them. The germline V gene has CDR1 SGHVS and CDR2 FNYEAQ. The CDR3 region is CASNGVPGDTGGSEQYF. The CDR3, as DNA: TGTGCCAGCAACGGGGTCCCCGGGGACACGGGGGGTAGCGAGCAGTACTTC. Full variable domain (outside the CDR3, taken from reference TRBV7-6 and TRBJ2-7): GAGVSQSPRYKVTKRGQDVALRCDPISGHVSLYWYRQALGQGPEFLTYFNYEAQQDKSGLPNDRFSAERPEGSISTLTIQRTEQRDSAMYRCASNGVPGDTGGSEQYFGPGTRLTVT.

This chain joins TRBV6-5 and TRBJ2-7; TRBD2 matches 13 bases. Germline V gives CDR1 MNHEY, CDR2 SVGAGI. The CDR3 runs 14 residues. V trimming: 6 bases; J trimming: 6 bases; junction bases outside the gene matches: 5. CDR3 amino acids: CASRSGTSGTEQYF. The CDR3 coding sequence is TGTGCCAGCAGATCTGGGACTAGCGGGACCGAGCAGTACTTC.

This clone was recorded only once. This sequence joins TRBV23-1 and TRBJ2-7; the D is unclear. TRBV23-1 is reported as an ORF; its role is uncertain. Deletions cut 2 bases from V and 7 bases from J, with 12 bases between. CDR3 length: 13 amino acids. The chain's CDR3 is CASSQNHHGEQYF. The CDR3 region has the DNA TGCGCCAGCAGTCAAAACCACCACGGGGAGCAGTACTTC.

This clone was counted only a few times. The chain is built from TRBV13 and TRBJ1-3; TRBD1 agrees at 11 bases. Germline V gene lookup returns CDR1 PRHDT and CDR2 FYEKMQ (reference sequence). Trimming at V came to 5 bases and at J to 0 bases, leaving 9 bases not matched to a gene. The CDR3 covers 18 residues. The CDR3 DNA reads as TGTGCCAGCAGCGGACAGGGGGCTGAAACGAGCTCTGGAAACACCATATATTTT. It translates to CASSGQGAETSSGNTIYF.

The V call is TRBV5-1, the J call TRBJ1-5; TRBD1 agrees at 7 bases. Unmatched junction bases numbered 5, after V lost 4 bases and J lost 4 bases. The CDR3 covers 14 residues. The germline V gene has CDR1 SGHRS and CDR2 YFSETQ. The CDR3 sequence is CASSPQTGNQPQHF. CDR3 in DNA: TGCGCCAGCAGCCCACAGACAGGGAATCAGCCCCAGCATTTT. The variable domain in full, completed from reference TRBV5-1 and TRBJ1-5, reads KAGVTQTPRYLIKTRGQQVTLSCSPISGHRSVSWYQQTPGQGLQFLFEYFSETQRNKGNFPGRFSGRQFSNSRSEMNVSTLELGDSALYLCASSPQTGNQPQHFGDGTRLSIL.

The CDR3 region has the DNA TGTGCCTGGGGACAGGGAGAACGCGAGCAGTACTTC. Translation: CAWGQGEREQYF. The chain joins TRBV30 to TRBJ2-5, with 8 bases matching TRBD1. The closer fit of TRBJ2-7 to the DNA end suggests the J call may be wrong. The CDR3 covers 12 residues. Per germline, CDR1 GTSNPN and CDR2 SVGIG (reference sequence).

This chain joins TRBV27 and TRBJ1-5; D remains unclear. Trimming took 6 bases from V and 3 from J, leaving 6 bases between them. Germline V gene lookup returns CDR1 MNHEY and CDR2 SMNVEV (reference sequence). The CDR3 is 12 residues long. The CDR3 DNA sequence: TGTGCCAGCAGCTTTTACAATCAGCCCCAGCATTTT. Its protein product is CASSFYNQPQHF.

The rearrangement links TRBV6-5 to TRBJ2-2, with D perhaps matching TRBD2 (5 bases). The germline gives CDR1 MNHEY, CDR2 SVGAGI. This CDR3 spans 13 amino acids. V dropped 7 bases and J dropped 6 bases, with 12 bases sitting between them. As DNA, the CDR3 is TGTGCCAGCACCGACGGGGTGGCCGGGGAGCTGTTTTTT. Protein: CASTDGVAGELFF.

The rearrangement uses TRBV30 and TRBJ1-3, with 12 bases aligning to TRBD1. Germline values: CDR1 GTSNPN, CDR2 SVGIG (reference sequence). The CDR3 covers 14 residues. Trimming removed 3 bases from V and 7 bases from J; junction bases left unmatched: 4. CDR3 sequence (DNA): TGTGCCTGGAGCCGGGACAGGGGGCGCAACACCATATATTTT. It codes for CAWSRDRGRNTIYF.

The chain uses TRBV19 and TRBJ1-1; TRBD1 aligns across 8 bases. Germline-derived CDR1 and CDR2 are LNHDA and SQIVND (reference sequence). V shed 8 bases, J shed 6 bases, and the junction held 5 bases outside the gene matches. CDR3 length equals 12 residues. The CDR3 is CASGQGGAEAFF. In nucleotides, the CDR3 is TGTGCCAGTGGACAGGGAGGCGCTGAAGCTTTCTTT.